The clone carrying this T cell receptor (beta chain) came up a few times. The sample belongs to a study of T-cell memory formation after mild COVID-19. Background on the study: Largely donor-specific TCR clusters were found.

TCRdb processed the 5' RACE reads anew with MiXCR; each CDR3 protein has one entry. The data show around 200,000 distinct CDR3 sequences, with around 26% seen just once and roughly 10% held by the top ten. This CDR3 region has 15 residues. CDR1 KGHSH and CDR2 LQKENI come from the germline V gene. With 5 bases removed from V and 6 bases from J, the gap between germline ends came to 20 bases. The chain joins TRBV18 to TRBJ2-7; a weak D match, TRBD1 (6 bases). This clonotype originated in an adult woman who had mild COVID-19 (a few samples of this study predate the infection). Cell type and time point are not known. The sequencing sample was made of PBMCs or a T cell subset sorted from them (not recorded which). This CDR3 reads CASSSWVGQPFEQYF. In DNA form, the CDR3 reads TGTGCCAGCTCATCTTGGGTGGGACAACCCTTCGAGCAGTACTTC.